This T cell receptor (beta chain) is from a study of CD8+CD57+ T cells in acquired aplastic anemia. Sequencing involved patients with CD8+CD57+ cell expansion previously shown by flow cytometry. This CDR3 region has 17 residues. CDR1 is SGHTA, CDR2 FQGTGA, per germline. Genomic DNA, the template, was used for profiling of the TCR beta VDJ and CDR3. From the reads, TCRdb called clonotypes with MiXCR, one entry per CDR3 protein. The sample holds about 270,000 distinct CDR3 sequences, approximately 82% seen once. Comments on this clonotype: At one of its ends the junction is not consistent with the germline gene, which may arise from a read error.

The sequencing sample was made of sorted CD4+, CD8+, or CD8+CD57+ T cells (not recorded which) from PBMCs. The rearrangement links TRBV7-3 to TRBJ2-6; D possibly uses TRBD1 or TRBD2 (5 bases each). The source is a human donor with aplastic anemia. The CDR3 spells CASSLGRVPSGAIVLTF. The CDR3 DNA reads TGTGCCAGCAGCTTAGGTAGGGTTCCCTCCGGGGCCATCGTCCTGACTTTC.